The 8 T cell receptor beta chains in this list originate from one sample, sequenced in a study of blood T cell repertoires in COVID-19. Using immunoSEQ multiplex PCR, the repertoire was profiled, and TCRdb retains in-frame clones only, with some absent. The sample has roughly 300,000 clones, approximately 90% seen once; the top ten hold roughly 2%. Material for sequencing was PBMCs or T cells enriched from blood (not recorded which). These receptors came from a woman in her thirties or forties with acute COVID-19.

This rearrangement joins TRBV11-2 to TRBJ1-6; 7 bases align to TRBD1. Germline V lookup: CDR1 SGHAT, CDR2 FQNNGV. The CDR3 covers 17 residues. V lost 5 bases to trimming and J lost 3 bases; unmatched junction nucleotides: 10. The CDR3 region has the DNA TGTGCCAGCAGCCCGAGACAGGGACCCCTCTATAATTCACCCCTCCACTTT. Amino acids: CASSPRQGPLYNSPLHF.

The chain links TRBV28 to TRBJ1-2; D is undetermined. Trimming removed 3 bases from V and 5 bases from J, with 13 bases in between. CDR3 length: 14 amino acids. Germline-derived CDR1 and CDR2 are MDHEN and SYDVKM. CDR3 DNA sequence: TGTGCCAGCAGTTTGCGGGAATTGCGTTATGGCTACACCTTC. Protein: CASSLRELRYGYTF.

This rearrangement joins TRBV7-9 to TRBJ1-2, with 12 bases lining up with TRBD1. The CDR3 sequence is 15 residues long. Losses at the gene ends were 4 bases for V and 5 bases for J; bases not matched to a gene: 5. Germline V gives CDR1 SEHNR, CDR2 FQNEAQ (reference sequence). The CDR3 DNA is TGTGCCAGCAGCTCGGGGACAGGGGGCGGTTATGGCTACACCTTC. It yields the protein CASSSGTGGGYGYTF. The full variable domain, completed using reference TRBV7-9 and TRBJ1-2, is DTGVSQNPRHKITKRGQNVTFRCDPISEHNRLYWYRQTLGQGPEFLTYFQNEAQLEKSRLLSDRFSAERPKGSFSTLEIQRTEQGDSAMYLCASSSGTGGGYGYTFGSGTRLTVV.

This chain uses TRBV24-1 with TRBJ1-5; 10 bases map to TRBD1. The J segment lost 3 bases and the V segment lost 4 bases, leaving 2 bases of the junction unmatched. The CDR3 covers 15 residues. The V gene's germline CDR1 is KGHDR and CDR2 SFDVKD. The CDR3 DNA reads as TGTGCCACCAGTGACGGGACAGGGGACAATCAGCCCCAGCATTTT. This gives the protein CATSDGTGDNQPQHF.

The chain recombines TRBV27 with TRBJ2-7, with 8 bases aligning to TRBD1. This CDR3 has 14 residues. The J segment lost 6 bases and the V segment lost 5 bases, leaving 9 bases of the junction unmatched. Germline values: CDR1 MNHEY, CDR2 SMNVEV (reference sequence). The CDR3 DNA reads TGTGCCAGCAGTACGGGACAGGTTAGGGGCGAGCAGTACTTC. It is translated as CASSTGQVRGEQYF.

The chain recombines TRBV27 with TRBJ1-4; D remains ambiguous. Germline V gene lookup returns CDR1 MNHEY and CDR2 SMNVEV (reference sequence). This CDR3 spans 14 amino acids. With 4 bases removed from V and 4 bases from J, the gap between germline ends came to 10 bases. Here the CDR3 DNA reads TGTGCCAGCAGTTCCGGGTTGGGTAATGAAAAACTGTTTTTT. Encoded protein: CASSSGLGNEKLFF. The variable domain in full, completed from reference TRBV27 and TRBJ1-4, reads EAQVTQNPRYLITVTGKKLTVTCSQNMNHEYMSWYRQDPGLGLRQIYYSMNVEVTDKGDVPEGYKVSRKEKRNFPLILESPSPNQTSLYFCASSSGLGNEKLFFGSGTQLSVL.

The V gene is TRBV7-9, the J gene TRBJ1-4, with 10 bases aligning to TRBD1. V gave up 4 bases and J gave up 5 bases; unmatched junction bases: 1. The CDR3 is made up of 14 amino acids. The germline CDR1 and CDR2 sequences are SEHNR and FQNEAQ (reference sequence). CDR3 bases: TGTGCCAGCAGCTCGGACAGGGGGAATGAAAAACTGTTTTTT. Translating gives CASSSDRGNEKLFF. The whole variable domain, remainder taken from reference TRBV7-9 and TRBJ1-4, is DTGVSQNPRHKITKRGQNVTFRCDPISEHNRLYWYRQTLGQGPEFLTYFQNEAQLEKSRLLSDRFSAERPKGSFSTLEIQRTEQGDSAMYLCASSSDRGNEKLFFGSGTQLSVL.

The V and J genes are TRBV3-1 (or the pseudogene TRBV3-2) and TRBJ2-7, with TRBD2 matching over 10 bases. The CDR3 consists of 15 residues. J lost 4 bases, V lost 6 bases, and 9 bases had no gene match. Germline CDR1 reads LGHDT; CDR2 reads YNNKEL (reference sequence). The DNA for the CDR3 is TGTGCCAGCAGTCGGATAGCGGGAGGTGCTTACGAGCAGTACTTC. This encodes CASSRIAGGAYEQYF.